Listed below are T cell receptor beta chains from one sample, sequenced in a study of identical twins. TCRdb ran MiXCR on the 5' RACE reads and lists one entry per CDR3 protein. Among fewer than 550,000 distinct CDR3 sequences listed, around 15% were seen once. This sample also appeared in a second study, on yellow fever vaccine responses in identical twins.

The sample taken for sequencing was CD4+ T cells sorted from blood. Receptors were obtained from a woman aged 18-30 years in good health. Both conserved end residues are part of each CDR3. A D gene is named only where the DNA matches it firmly. Rows give clone size only sometimes, using once, few, many, or a class for an expanded clone.

clone_size: few
v_call: TRBV15
d_call: TRBD2
j_call: TRBJ2-2
cdr3_length: 19
cdr3_nt: TGTGCCACCAGCAGAGTTAGGGGACTAGCGGGAGGGCGGACCGGGGAGCTGTTTTTT
cdr3_aa: CATSRVRGLAGGRTGELFF

clone_size: .
v_call: TRBV5-1
d_call: TRBD2
j_call: TRBJ2-1
cdr3_length: 15
cdr3_nt: TGCGCCAGCAGCCCCCCGGTGGGGACTAACAATGAGCAGTTCTTC
cdr3_aa: CASSPPVGTNNEQFF

clone_size: few
v_call: TRBV20-1
d_call: .
j_call: TRBJ1-1
cdr3_length: 13
cdr3_nt: TGCAGTGCCCTTTTCAGCGGAGGGGCTCGAGCTTTCTTT
cdr3_aa: CSALFSGGARAFF

clone_size: .
v_call: TRBV9
d_call: .
j_call: TRBJ1-2
cdr3_length: 12
cdr3_nt: TGTGCCAGCAGCGTTAGTAACTATGGCTACACCTTC
cdr3_aa: CASSVSNYGYTF

clone_size: many
v_call: TRBV29-1
d_call: TRBD1
j_call: TRBJ1-2
cdr3_length: 15
cdr3_nt: TGCAGCGCCTACCCACCGGGACAGGGGGCGCAGGGCTACACCTTC
cdr3_aa: CSAYPPGQGAQGYTF

clone_size: .
v_call: TRBV20-1
d_call: .
j_call: TRBJ2-3
cdr3_length: 14
cdr3_nt: TGCAGTGCTAGAGTTATTAGGGGGGAAGATACGCAGTATTTT
cdr3_aa: CSARVIRGEDTQYF

clone_size: .
v_call: TRBV6-2/TRBV6-3
d_call: .
j_call: TRBJ2-1
cdr3_length: 16
cdr3_nt: TGTGCCAGCAGCCAACCCTACAGGGTCTCCTACAATGAGCAGTTCTTC
cdr3_aa: CASSQPYRVSYNEQFF

clone_size: .
v_call: TRBV5-1
d_call: .
j_call: TRBJ2-1
cdr3_length: 13
cdr3_nt: TGCGCCAGCAGCTTGGCAGTTGGTTCATCGCAGTTCTTC
cdr3_aa: CASSLAVGSSQFF

clone_size: .
v_call: TRBV11-2
d_call: .
j_call: TRBJ2-1
cdr3_length: 18
cdr3_nt: TGTGCCAGCAGCTTGCCCCGGACGAGATCCGGCTCCTACAATGAGCAGTTCTTC
cdr3_aa: CASSLPRTRSGSYNEQFF

clone_size: .
v_call: TRBV9
d_call: TRBD2
j_call: TRBJ2-3
cdr3_length: 20
cdr3_nt: TGTGCCAGCAGCGGCAGGGGGCGGCTAGCGGGGGGGCCGAACACAGATACGCAGTATTTT
cdr3_aa: CASSGRGRLAGGPNTDTQYF

clone_size: few
v_call: TRBV5-6
d_call: TRBD2
j_call: TRBJ2-3
cdr3_length: 16
cdr3_nt: TGTGCCAGCAGGGGTGGACTAGCGGGACGAGGGGATACGCAGTATTTT
cdr3_aa: CASRGGLAGRGDTQYF

clone_size: few
v_call: TRBV6-1
d_call: .
j_call: TRBJ2-5
cdr3_length: 14
cdr3_nt: TGTGCCAGCAGCTCACCGAAGAGTCAAGAGACCCAGTACTTC
cdr3_aa: CASSSPKSQETQYF

clone_size: .
v_call: TRBV12-3/TRBV12-4
d_call: TRBD2
j_call: TRBJ2-3
cdr3_length: 18
cdr3_nt: TGTGCCAGCAGTCTGGGGACTAGCGGGAGGGCCAGTACAGATACGCAGTATTTT
cdr3_aa: CASSLGTSGRASTDTQYF

clone_size: .
v_call: TRBV2
d_call: .
j_call: TRBJ2-5
cdr3_length: 12
cdr3_nt: TGTGCCAGCATTTACGCGGGGGAGACCCAGTACTTC
cdr3_aa: CASIYAGETQYF

clone_size: .
v_call: TRBV5-1
d_call: .
j_call: TRBJ2-1
cdr3_length: 15
cdr3_nt: TGCGCCAGCAGCAGGGGACTCGGCTCGGGTGATGAGCAGTTCTTC
cdr3_aa: CASSRGLGSGDEQFF

clone_size: many
v_call: TRBV12-3/TRBV12-4
d_call: .
j_call: TRBJ1-1
cdr3_length: 13
cdr3_nt: TGTGCCAGCAGTAGGGGGACCGGGATTGAAGCTTTCTTT
cdr3_aa: CASSRGTGIEAFF

clone_size: .
v_call: TRBV11-1
d_call: .
j_call: TRBJ2-5
cdr3_length: 13
cdr3_nt: TGTGCCAGCAGCCTAAGAATCGCAGAGACCCAGTACTTC
cdr3_aa: CASSLRIAETQYF

clone_size: few
v_call: TRBV6-2/TRBV6-3
d_call: TRBD2
j_call: TRBJ2-3
cdr3_length: 14
cdr3_nt: TGTGCCAGCAGTTATGGACTAGCGGGGGGTACGCAGTATTTT
cdr3_aa: CASSYGLAGGTQYF

clone_size: few
v_call: TRBV11-2
d_call: .
j_call: TRBJ2-7
cdr3_length: 16
cdr3_nt: TGTGCCAGCAGCTTAGGTTCGGGAGAGCTGTTGTACGAGCAGTACTTC
cdr3_aa: CASSLGSGELLYEQYF

clone_size: many
v_call: TRBV5-1
d_call: TRBD1
j_call: TRBJ1-5
cdr3_length: 15
cdr3_nt: TGCGCCAGCAGCTTGGAGGGACAGGGGCACCAGCCCCAGCATTTT
cdr3_aa: CASSLEGQGHQPQHF

clone_size: .
v_call: TRBV5-6
d_call: .
j_call: TRBJ2-2
cdr3_length: 15
cdr3_nt: TGTGCCAGCAGCGCGGGCAGGGAATGGAACGGGGAGCTGTTTTTT
cdr3_aa: CASSAGREWNGELFF

clone_size: .
v_call: TRBV28
d_call: .
j_call: TRBJ1-5
cdr3_length: 14
cdr3_nt: TGTGCCAGCAGTTTAGGGGGGAAAGTTCAGCCCCAGCATTTT
cdr3_aa: CASSLGGKVQPQHF

clone_size: .
v_call: TRBV10-3
d_call: .
j_call: TRBJ1-5
cdr3_length: 15
cdr3_nt: TGTGCCATCAGTGAGGGCAGGGAACTCAATCAGCCCCAGCATTTT
cdr3_aa: CAISEGRELNQPQHF

clone_size: .
v_call: TRBV5-1
d_call: .
j_call: TRBJ2-1
cdr3_length: 13
cdr3_nt: TGCGCCAGCAACACCGGGGTAGCTGCTGAGCAGTTCTTC
cdr3_aa: CASNTGVAAEQFF

clone_size: .
v_call: TRBV10-1
d_call: .
j_call: TRBJ2-5
cdr3_length: 15
cdr3_nt: TGCGCCAGCAGTGAGTCTAGGGCGCGTTCGGAGACCCAGTACTTC
cdr3_aa: CASSESRARSETQYF

clone_size: many
v_call: TRBV5-1
d_call: .
j_call: TRBJ2-3
cdr3_length: 14
cdr3_nt: TGCGCCAGCAGCTTGGGAAGCGTCGCAGATACGCAGTATTTT
cdr3_aa: CASSLGSVADTQYF

clone_size: .
v_call: TRBV27
d_call: .
j_call: TRBJ2-1
cdr3_length: 15
cdr3_nt: TGTGCCAGAATTAGCGGCTACCCCACCTACAATGAGCAGTTCTTC
cdr3_aa: CARISGYPTYNEQFF

clone_size: .
v_call: TRBV28
d_call: TRBD2
j_call: TRBJ2-1
cdr3_length: 16
cdr3_nt: TGTGCCAGCCTTCTCCTTGGGACTAGCGGGCTGAATGAGCAGTTCTTC
cdr3_aa: CASLLLGTSGLNEQFF

clone_size: .
v_call: TRBV5-1
d_call: .
j_call: TRBJ1-4
cdr3_length: 14
cdr3_nt: TGCGCCAGCAGCTTGGGGTATGCGAATGAAAAACTGTTTTTT
cdr3_aa: CASSLGYANEKLFF

clone_size: .
v_call: TRBV20-1
d_call: .
j_call: TRBJ2-2
cdr3_length: 13
cdr3_nt: TGCAGTGCTAGTACCCGGTCCACCGGGGAGCTGTTTTTT
cdr3_aa: CSASTRSTGELFF

clone_size: .
v_call: TRBV2
d_call: .
j_call: TRBJ1-1
cdr3_length: 13
cdr3_nt: TGTGCCAGCAGAGAGGACATCAACACTGAAGCTTTCTTT
cdr3_aa: CASREDINTEAFF

clone_size: .
v_call: TRBV29-1
d_call: TRBD1
j_call: TRBJ1-4
cdr3_length: 13
cdr3_nt: TGCAGCGTTGAGAGGGGGCGAAGTGAAAAACTGTTTTTT
cdr3_aa: CSVERGRSEKLFF

clone_size: .
v_call: TRBV28
d_call: .
j_call: TRBJ2-4
cdr3_length: 16
cdr3_nt: TGTGCCAGCAGTCCGATAGCGGGACAGGCCAAAAACATTCAGTACTTC
cdr3_aa: CASSPIAGQAKNIQYF

clone_size: once
v_call: TRBV4-1
d_call: .
j_call: TRBJ1-2
cdr3_length: 14
cdr3_nt: TGCGCCAGCAGCCAAGGGACGGGGAACTATGGCGACACCTTC
cdr3_aa: CASSQGTGNYGDTF

clone_size: .
v_call: TRBV5-1
d_call: TRBD1
j_call: TRBJ2-3
cdr3_length: 17
cdr3_nt: TGCGCCAGCAGCTTGGGGTTTTGGCAGGGGGCCGGAGATACGCAGTATTTT
cdr3_aa: CASSLGFWQGAGDTQYF

clone_size: few
v_call: TRBV19
d_call: .
j_call: TRBJ1-1
cdr3_length: 16
cdr3_nt: TGTGCCAGTAGTAACAGCCCGAGGAACGAGTACACTGAAGCTTTCTTT
cdr3_aa: CASSNSPRNEYTEAFF

clone_size: few
v_call: TRBV5-1
d_call: TRBD2
j_call: TRBJ2-3
cdr3_length: 15
cdr3_nt: TGCGCCAGCAGCTCCCGGACTAGCGGGACAGATACGCAGTATTTT
cdr3_aa: CASSSRTSGTDTQYF

clone_size: .
v_call: TRBV5-1
d_call: .
j_call: TRBJ1-1
cdr3_length: 15
cdr3_nt: TGCGCCAGCAGCGACGGACAACCCGGAAACACTGAAGCTTTCTTT
cdr3_aa: CASSDGQPGNTEAFF

clone_size: few
v_call: TRBV20-1
d_call: TRBD1
j_call: TRBJ1-4
cdr3_length: 16
cdr3_nt: TGCAGTGCTGCTCACTCTACAGGGGGTGCGTTGGGAAAACTGTTTTTT
cdr3_aa: CSAAHSTGGALGKLFF

clone_size: .
v_call: TRBV3-1
d_call: .
j_call: TRBJ2-7
cdr3_length: 13
cdr3_nt: TGTGCCAGCGGCTCTCGAGGCGCCTACGAGCAGTACTTC
cdr3_aa: CASGSRGAYEQYF

clone_size: few
v_call: TRBV3-1
d_call: .
j_call: TRBJ1-2
cdr3_length: 14
cdr3_nt: TGTGCCAGCAGCCAAAGATCAGGGATGACTGGCTACACCTTC
cdr3_aa: CASSQRSGMTGYTF

clone_size: few
v_call: TRBV20-1
d_call: TRBD2
j_call: TRBJ2-1
cdr3_length: 18
cdr3_nt: TGCAGTGCTAGAGACGGACTAGCGGGGGGCCCCCCATACAATGAGCAGTTCTTC
cdr3_aa: CSARDGLAGGPPYNEQFF

clone_size: many
v_call: TRBV20-1
d_call: .
j_call: TRBJ2-1
cdr3_length: 12
cdr3_nt: TGCAGTGCTAGATTCTCCTACAATGAGCAGTTCTTC
cdr3_aa: CSARFSYNEQFF

clone_size: few
v_call: TRBV9
d_call: .
j_call: TRBJ2-2
cdr3_length: 17
cdr3_nt: TGTGCCAGCAGCGTAATGATTACAGCCTCGAACACCGGGGAGCTGTTTTTT
cdr3_aa: CASSVMITASNTGELFF

clone_size: .
v_call: TRBV7-9
d_call: .
j_call: TRBJ1-2
cdr3_length: 15
cdr3_nt: TGTGCCAGCAGCCCCCTAGTCGGGGGCATCTATGGCTACACCTTC
cdr3_aa: CASSPLVGGIYGYTF

clone_size: many
v_call: TRBV29-1
d_call: TRBD2
j_call: TRBJ2-3
cdr3_length: 14
cdr3_nt: TGCAGCGTTCCCAGCGGGAGTGTCACAGATACGCAGTATTTT
cdr3_aa: CSVPSGSVTDTQYF

clone_size: .
v_call: TRBV20-1
d_call: TRBD1
j_call: TRBJ2-1
cdr3_length: 14
cdr3_nt: TGCAGTGCTAGACCAGGGGGCAGTGGTAATGAGCAGTTCTTC
cdr3_aa: CSARPGGSGNEQFF

clone_size: few
v_call: TRBV3-1
d_call: .
j_call: TRBJ2-1
cdr3_length: 13
cdr3_nt: TGTGCCAGCAGCCCCACAGGGTTTGGGGAGCAGTTCTTC
cdr3_aa: CASSPTGFGEQFF

clone_size: .
v_call: TRBV7-2
d_call: .
j_call: TRBJ2-7
cdr3_length: 15
cdr3_nt: TGTGCCAGCAGCTTAGTGTCGGCCAGGGCCTACGAGCAGTACTTC
cdr3_aa: CASSLVSARAYEQYF

clone_size: .
v_call: TRBV6-5
d_call: .
j_call: TRBJ1-2
cdr3_length: 13
cdr3_nt: TGTGCCAGCAGTTACATGGTAACGGATGGCTACACCTTC
cdr3_aa: CASSYMVTDGYTF

clone_size: many
v_call: TRBV6-5
d_call: .
j_call: TRBJ1-2
cdr3_length: 12
cdr3_nt: TGTGCCAGCAGTTTGGAGGGCTTTGGCTACACCTTC
cdr3_aa: CASSLEGFGYTF

clone_size: .
v_call: TRBV6-5
d_call: .
j_call: TRBJ1-1
cdr3_length: 15
cdr3_nt: TGTGCCAGCAGTTACTCGAGGGGGAAGGGGTCTGAAGCTTTCTTT
cdr3_aa: CASSYSRGKGSEAFF

clone_size: .
v_call: TRBV20-1
d_call: .
j_call: TRBJ2-5
cdr3_length: 13
cdr3_nt: TGCAGTGCCTTTGCGGGGCGTCCGGAGACCCAGTACTTC
cdr3_aa: CSAFAGRPETQYF

clone_size: few
v_call: TRBV12-3/TRBV12-4
d_call: TRBD1
j_call: TRBJ2-1
cdr3_length: 20
cdr3_nt: TGTGCCAGCAGTTCCCAGGGGGAGCTTCTGGCCCTAGGTTCCTACAATGAGCAGTTCTTC
cdr3_aa: CASSSQGELLALGSYNEQFF

clone_size: .
v_call: TRBV2
d_call: TRBD2
j_call: TRBJ2-1
cdr3_length: 22
cdr3_nt: TGTGCCAGCAGTGAAGCGCTTATTCGCCAAGGACTAGCGGGAGTTAAGCGTAATGAGCAGTTCTTC
cdr3_aa: CASSEALIRQGLAGVKRNEQFF

clone_size: .
v_call: TRBV2
d_call: .
j_call: TRBJ2-1
cdr3_length: 13
cdr3_nt: TGTGCCAGCAGTGAAGAGGCCCTCAATGAGCAGTTCTTC
cdr3_aa: CASSEEALNEQFF

clone_size: .
v_call: TRBV11-2
d_call: TRBD1
j_call: TRBJ2-2
cdr3_length: 15
cdr3_nt: TGTGCCAGCAGCTTTCCGACAGGGCGAACCGGGGAGCTGTTTTTT
cdr3_aa: CASSFPTGRTGELFF

clone_size: few
v_call: TRBV19
d_call: .
j_call: TRBJ1-2
cdr3_length: 12
cdr3_nt: TGTGCCAGTAATGTCGGGGGCTACGGCTACACCTTC
cdr3_aa: CASNVGGYGYTF